Presented here are 3 T cell receptor beta chains from one specimen sequenced in a study of T cells after yellow fever vaccination. TCRdb analysed the 5' RACE reads with MiXCR anew, one entry per CDR3 protein. The sample lists about 510,000 distinct CDR3 sequences, 20% to 25% occurring once. The sequencing used PBMCs, collected 20 to 25 days after the first yellow fever vaccination. These receptors all come from a man younger than 30 who received the YFV17D yellow fever vaccine.

This clonotype was seen a handful of times. V usage is TRBV6-1 and J usage is TRBJ1-2; TRBD1 matches 10 bases. With 3 bases clipped from V and 3 bases from J, the junction kept 4 bases outside the gene matches. Per germline, CDR1 MNHNS and CDR2 SASEGT. CDR3 length: 15 residues. The CDR3 protein is CASSDPGTGDYGYTF. CDR3 nucleotide sequence: TGTGCCAGCAGTGACCCCGGGACAGGGGACTATGGCTACACCTTC.

This clonotype appeared a few times. J is TRBJ2-7 and V is TRBV6-6; D might be TRBD1 (5 bases). This CDR3 has 13 amino acids. The V gene lost 6 bases and the J gene lost 2 bases, with 11 bases spanning the gap. Germline lookup yields CDR1 MNHNY and CDR2 SVGAGI (reference sequence). CDR3 nucleotide sequence: TGTGCCAGCAGAGGACACGAAACCTACGAGCAGTACGTC. This encodes CASRGHETYEQYV.

This clonotype was seen a few times. The genes are TRBV12-3 or TRBV12-4 and TRBJ1-5, with 7 nucleotides matching TRBD1. Trimming took 3 bases from V and 6 from J; bases not matched to a gene: 8. The CDR3 has 15 amino acids. The CDR3 is CASSFGRQGRQPQHF. CDR3 bases: TGTGCCAGCAGTTTTGGGAGACAGGGTCGTCAGCCCCAGCATTTT.